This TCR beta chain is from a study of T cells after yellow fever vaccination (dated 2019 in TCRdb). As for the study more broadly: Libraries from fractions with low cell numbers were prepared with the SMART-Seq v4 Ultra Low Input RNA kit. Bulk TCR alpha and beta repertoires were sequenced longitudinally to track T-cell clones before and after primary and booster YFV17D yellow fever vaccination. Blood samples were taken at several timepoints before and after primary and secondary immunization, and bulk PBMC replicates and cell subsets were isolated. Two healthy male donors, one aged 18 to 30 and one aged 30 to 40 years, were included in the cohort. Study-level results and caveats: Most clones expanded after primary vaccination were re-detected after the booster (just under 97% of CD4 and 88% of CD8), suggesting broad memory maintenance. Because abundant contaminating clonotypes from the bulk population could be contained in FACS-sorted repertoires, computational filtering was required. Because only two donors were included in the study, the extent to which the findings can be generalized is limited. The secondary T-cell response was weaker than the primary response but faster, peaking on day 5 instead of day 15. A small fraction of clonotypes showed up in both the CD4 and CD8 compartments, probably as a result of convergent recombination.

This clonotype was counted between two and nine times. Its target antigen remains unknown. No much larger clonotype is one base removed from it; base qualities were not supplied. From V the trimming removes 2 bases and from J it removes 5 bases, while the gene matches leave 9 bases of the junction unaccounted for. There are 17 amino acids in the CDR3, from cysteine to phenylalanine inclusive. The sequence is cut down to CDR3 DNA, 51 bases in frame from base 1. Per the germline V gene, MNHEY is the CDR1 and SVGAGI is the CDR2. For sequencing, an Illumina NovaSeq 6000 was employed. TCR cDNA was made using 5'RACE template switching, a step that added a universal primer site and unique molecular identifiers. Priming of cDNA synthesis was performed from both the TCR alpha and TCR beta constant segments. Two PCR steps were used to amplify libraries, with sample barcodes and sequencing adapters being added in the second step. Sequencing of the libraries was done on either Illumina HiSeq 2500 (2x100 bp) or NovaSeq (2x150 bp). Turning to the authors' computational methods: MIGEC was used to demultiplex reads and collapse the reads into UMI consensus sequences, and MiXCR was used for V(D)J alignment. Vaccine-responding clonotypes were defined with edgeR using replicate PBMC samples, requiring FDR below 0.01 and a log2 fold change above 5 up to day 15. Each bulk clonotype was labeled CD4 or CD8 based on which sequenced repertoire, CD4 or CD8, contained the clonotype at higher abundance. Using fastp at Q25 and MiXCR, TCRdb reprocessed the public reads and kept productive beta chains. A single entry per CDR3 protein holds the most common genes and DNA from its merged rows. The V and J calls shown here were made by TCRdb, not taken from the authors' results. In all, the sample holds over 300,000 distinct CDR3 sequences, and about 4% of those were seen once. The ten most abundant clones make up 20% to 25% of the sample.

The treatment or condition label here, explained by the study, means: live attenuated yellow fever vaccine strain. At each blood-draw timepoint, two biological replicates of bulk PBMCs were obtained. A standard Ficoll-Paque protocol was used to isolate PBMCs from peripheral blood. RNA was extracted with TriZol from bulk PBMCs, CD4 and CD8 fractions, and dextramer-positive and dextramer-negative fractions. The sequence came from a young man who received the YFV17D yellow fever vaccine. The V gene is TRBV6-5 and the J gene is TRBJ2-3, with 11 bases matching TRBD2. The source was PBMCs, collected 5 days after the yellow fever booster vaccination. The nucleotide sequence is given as TGTGCCAGCAGTTACCTTTCTAGCGGGGGGCCAAAAGATACGCAGTATTTT. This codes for CASSYLSSGGPKDTQYF.